These T cell receptor beta chains were read from a single sample in a study of technical replicates of blood from several donors. Profiled with immunoSEQ multiplex PCR; TCRdb holds only in-frame clones, not every one. The sample lists around 83,000 clones; around 90% were seen once. Input material: T cells isolated from PBMCs. These TCRs come from a human donor in good health. CDR3s include the opening cysteine and the closing phenylalanine or tryptophan. D genes are given only for firm matches. Only part of the rows carry a size: once, few, many, or a class if the clone is expanded.

d_call,v_call,j_call,clone_size,cdr3_aa,cdr3_nt
.,TRBV5-1,TRBJ2-4,.,CASSLTGEKNIQYF,TGCGCCAGCAGCTTGACAGGAGAGAAAAACATTCAGTACTTC
.,TRBV2,TRBJ2-4,.,CATRQETKNIQYF,TGTGCCACCCGACAGGAAACCAAAAACATTCAGTACTTC
TRBD1,TRBV11-3,TRBJ2-3,.,CASSSAAGTGITDTQYF,TGTGCCAGCAGCTCGGCGGCCGGGACAGGGATCACAGATACGCAGTATTTT
.,TRBV6-1,TRBJ2-7,.,CASSVGSSYEQYF,TGTGCCAGCAGTGTGGGGAGCTCCTACGAGCAGTACTTC
TRBD1,TRBV4-1,TRBJ2-7,.,CASSQVTDRGRPTYEQYF,TGCGCCAGCAGCCAAGTCACCGACAGGGGAAGACCCACCTACGAGCAGTACTTC
TRBD2,TRBV10-1,TRBJ2-1,.,CASSVSAGAYNEQFF,TGCGCCAGCAGTGTTTCGGCGGGGGCCTACAATGAGCAGTTCTTC
TRBD1,TRBV6-6,TRBJ1-3,.,CASSYRGGGFGNTIYF,TGTGCCAGCAGTTACCGAGGGGGCGGATTTGGAAACACCATATATTTT
.,TRBV20-1,TRBJ2-5,.,CSATQQEPQYF,TGCAGTGCTACTCAACAGGAGCCACAGTACTTC
TRBD1,TRBV2,TRBJ1-1,.,CASSGRQGANNEAFF,TGTGCCAGCAGTGGAAGACAGGGGGCGAATAACGAAGCTTTCTTT
TRBD1,TRBV5-1,TRBJ1-1,.,CASSLGGSADTEAFF,TGCGCCAGCAGCTTAGGGGGCTCGGCGGACACTGAAGCTTTCTTT
TRBD2,TRBV15,TRBJ2-2,.,CATSRDLSGRNTGELFF,TGTGCCACCAGCAGAGATCTCAGCGGGAGGAACACCGGGGAGCTGTTTTTT
.,TRBV19,TRBJ1-1,.,CASSLGRQAGTEAFF,TGTGCCAGTAGTCTCGGACGTCAGGCGGGCACTGAAGCTTTCTTT
TRBD2,TRBV5-1,TRBJ2-1,.,CASSVAGGSYNEQFF,TGCGCCAGCAGCGTAGCGGGAGGCTCCTACAATGAGCAGTTCTTC
.,TRBV29-1,TRBJ1-3,.,CSALAGEGSPGNTIYF,TGCAGCGCTCTGGCAGGGGAGGGCAGCCCTGGAAACACCATATATTTT
TRBD1,TRBV29-1,TRBJ2-7,.,CSVEVGTGSPEQYF,TGCAGCGTTGAAGTCGGGACAGGGAGCCCCGAGCAGTACTTC
.,TRBV19,TRBJ1-2,.,CASSIADIPYGYTF,TGTGCCAGTAGTATTGCTGACATTCCCTATGGCTACACCTTC
.,TRBV6-5,TRBJ2-5,.,CASSLRDSFQETQYF,TGTGCCAGCAGTTTGCGGGACTCCTTCCAAGAGACCCAGTACTTC
.,TRBV15,TRBJ1-5,.,CATSRASDSNQPQHF,TGTGCCACCAGCAGAGCTAGCGATAGCAATCAGCCCCAGCATTTT
TRBD2,TRBV9,TRBJ2-1,.,CASSPLAGAEQFF,TGTGCCAGCAGTCCACTAGCGGGAGCTGAGCAGTTCTTC
TRBD1,TRBV5-1,TRBJ1-4,.,CASSLWTGSNEKLFF,TGCGCCAGCAGCCTGTGGACAGGGTCTAATGAAAAACTGTTTTTT
.,TRBV7-9,TRBJ2-5,once,CASSLVGGLIQETQYF,TGTGCCAGCAGCTTGGTCGGCGGGTTGATACAAGAGACCCAGTACTTC
.,TRBV9,TRBJ1-4,.,CASSPEGDYGEKLFF,TGTGCCAGCAGCCCCGAGGGTGATTATGGCGAAAAACTGTTTTTT
TRBD1,TRBV5-1,TRBJ2-4,.,CASSLASGQGEIQYF,TGCGCCAGCAGCTTGGCCTCAGGACAGGGTGAGATTCAGTACTTC
.,TRBV27,TRBJ1-6,.,CASSLYRLNSPLHF,TGTGCCAGCAGTTTATACAGGTTAAATTCACCCCTCCACTTT
TRBD1,TRBV2,TRBJ1-2,once,CASSGTGGGGYTF,TGTGCCAGCAGTGGCACAGGGGGGGGTGGCTACACCTTC
.,TRBV28,TRBJ1-4,few,CASGGQFNEKLFF,TGTGCCAGCGGAGGGCAGTTTAATGAAAAACTGTTTTTT
.,TRBV21-1,TRBJ1-4,.,CASSKRRANEKLFF,TGTGCCAGCAGCAAACGAAGAGCTAATGAAAAACTGTTTTTT
TRBD1,TRBV4-1,TRBJ1-3,.,CASSQVGQGSGNTIYF,TGCGCCAGCAGCCAAGTGGGACAGGGCTCTGGAAACACCATATATTTT
.,TRBV6-1,TRBJ1-1,few,CASREGGTNTEAFF,TGTGCCAGCAGAGAGGGGGGGACGAACACTGAAGCTTTCTTT
.,TRBV7-9,TRBJ2-7,.,CASSLKGRGQGFSYEQYF,TGTGCCAGCAGCTTAAAGGGCCGCGGCCAGGGATTCTCCTACGAGCAGTACTTC
TRBD1,TRBV13,TRBJ2-7,.,CASSYTGGEQYF,TGTGCCAGCAGTTACACAGGGGGCGAGCAGTACTTC
.,TRBV6-1,TRBJ1-4,.,CASSQGRFEKLFF,TGTGCCAGCAGTCAGGGTCGGTTTGAAAAACTGTTTTTT
.,TRBV6-6,TRBJ2-7,.,CASSAIGQNLYEQYF,TGTGCCAGCAGTGCAATCGGACAAAATTTATACGAGCAGTACTTC
TRBD2,TRBV7-3,TRBJ2-5,.,CASSFSGGRGETQYF,TGTGCCAGCAGCTTCAGCGGGGGCCGAGGGGAGACCCAGTACTTC
.,TRBV4-1,TRBJ2-7,.,CASSQEKRYYEQYF,TGCGCCAGCAGCCAAGAGAAGCGGTACTACGAGCAGTACTTC
TRBD1,TRBV19,TRBJ1-5,.,CASNTGGFQPQHF,TGTGCCAGTAACACAGGGGGCTTCCAGCCCCAGCATTTT
.,TRBV29-1,TRBJ2-7,.,CSVEGLRGEALRGEQYF,TGCAGCGTTGAAGGTCTCAGGGGGGAAGCCTTAAGAGGCGAGCAGTACTTC
.,TRBV18,TRBJ2-5,once,CASSPPTRQGETQYF,TGTGCCAGCTCACCCCCTACCAGGCAGGGAGAGACCCAGTACTTC
.,TRBV7-8,TRBJ2-1,.,CASSLERSGLEQFF,TGTGCCAGCAGCTTAGAAAGGTCAGGTCTAGAGCAGTTCTTC
TRBD1,TRBV5-1,TRBJ1-2,.,CASSLANTGGGYTF,TGCGCCAGCAGCTTGGCTAACACAGGGGGTGGCTACACCTTC
.,TRBV6-1,TRBJ1-1,.,CASSEIQQATEAFF,TGTGCCAGCAGTGAAATCCAGCAGGCCACTGAAGCTTTCTTT
TRBD2,TRBV6-6,TRBJ2-3,.,CASSYPSGGTDTQYF,TGTGCCAGCAGTTACCCTAGCGGGGGAACAGATACGCAGTATTTT
TRBD1,TRBV29-1,TRBJ1-2,.,CSVGQGNYGYTF,TGCAGCGTTGGACAGGGCAACTATGGCTACACCTTC
.,TRBV7-6,TRBJ2-7,.,CASSLAADSYEQYF,TGTGCCAGCAGCTTAGCTGCAGATTCCTACGAGCAGTACTTC
TRBD1,TRBV10-1,TRBJ1-5,.,CASYPTQGGKHF,TGCGCCAGCTACCCAACCCAGGGGGGAAAGCATTTT
TRBD1,TRBV11-3,TRBJ2-7,.,CASSLEKTGGSYEQYF,TGTGCCAGCAGCTTAGAGAAGACAGGGGGGTCCTACGAGCAGTACTTC
.,TRBV13,TRBJ1-2,.,CASSLLDRLRTSRYTF,TGTGCCAGCAGCTTACTTGATAGACTCCGCACTTCGCGCTACACCTTC
.,TRBV15,TRBJ1-6,.,CATSREYSQNSPLHF,TGTGCCACCAGCAGAGAGTACAGCCAAAATTCACCCCTCCACTTT
.,TRBV10-3,TRBJ2-7,.,CAISDTGAYEQYF,TGTGCCATCAGTGACACAGGAGCCTACGAGCAGTACTTC
.,TRBV27,TRBJ1-4,.,CASTPLGTRGEKLFF,TGTGCCAGCACCCCACTCGGGACACGTGGTGAAAAACTGTTTTTT
TRBD1,TRBV29-1,TRBJ2-1,.,CSGGQTYNEQFF,TGCAGCGGGGGACAGACCTACAATGAGCAGTTCTTC
.,TRBV6-5,TRBJ1-2,.,CASSYGAGYTF,TGTGCCAGCAGTTACGGGGCCGGCTACACCTTC
TRBD1,TRBV7-9,TRBJ2-3,.,CASRSYPGTVTDTQYF,TGTGCCAGCAGATCCTACCCCGGGACAGTCACAGATACGCAGTATTTT
.,TRBV2,TRBJ2-4,.,CASRGTGLAKNIQYF,TGTGCCAGCAGAGGTACAGGCCTAGCCAAAAACATTCAGTACTTC